This section outlines one TCR beta chain sequence together with its context. The target antigen is unknown. The entry originates in a study of T cell responses to AZD1222 COVID-19 vaccine. V was cut by 6 bases and J by 9 bases, with 15 bases left in between. The germline V gene has CDR1 MNHEY and CDR2 SVGEGT. The length of the CDR3 is 13 residues. Sequencing was performed with immunoSEQ multiplex PCR; in TCRdb, only in-frame clones are kept and a portion is missing. Of approximately 99,000 clones in the sample, approximately 89% were seen once. The study pooled second doses at about 4 or about 12 weeks. Notes on the study in general: Spike-specific TCR breadth and depth went up after people got two AZD1222 doses. At 160-218 and 743-854, vaccine-associated CD4 TCRs were dominant, and they spanned spike.

This sample comprised peripheral blood, obtained 28 days after the second AZD1222 dose. This TCR derives from an adult who received the AZD1222 COVID-19 vaccine. This chain joins TRBV6-2 or TRBV6-3 and TRBJ1-5; D remains unclear. As DNA, the CDR3 is TGTGCCAGCAGCCCGGAGCTGCGGCTGCCCCAGCATTTT. Its translation: CASSPELRLPQHF.